A single sample gave rise to the 13 T cell receptor beta chains below, sequenced in a study of blood T cell repertoires in COVID-19. Profiling relied on immunoSEQ multiplex PCR, and the TCRdb table lists in-frame clones only, not all of them. This table has under 150,000 clones, approximately 82% appearing once. Sequencing used peripheral blood. The receptors originated from a man aged 35 to 55 with active or convalescent COVID-19.

This rearrangement joins TRBV24-1 to TRBJ2-5, with 10 bases identical to TRBD2. Germline CDR1 is KGHDR and CDR2 is SFDVKD. The CDR3 is made up of 16 amino acids. V lost 5 bases and J lost 2; bases outside the gene matches: 7. CDR3 residues: CATSGPSGGAQETQYF. The DNA for the CDR3 is TGTGCCACCAGTGGCCCAAGCGGGGGGGCTCAAGAGACCCAGTACTTC.

CDR3 DNA sequence: TGTGCCACCTCCACGGGACAGGGGGCTGAAGCTTTCTTT. Translation: CATSTGQGAEAFF. This chain connects TRBV3-1 (or the pseudogene TRBV3-2) to TRBJ1-1, with TRBD1 matching over 11 bases. The CDR3 covers 13 residues. CDR1 is LGHDT and CDR2 is YNNKEL in the germline V gene (reference sequence). The V gene end was trimmed by 10 bases and the J gene end by 6 bases; junction bases not matched to a gene: 7.

J is TRBJ1-1 and V is TRBV6-5, with D uncertain. Trimming shortened V by 8 bases and J by 3 bases, and 16 bases separated the two germline ends. The CDR3 is 14 amino acids. CDR1 is MNHEY, CDR2 SVGAGI, per germline. CDR3 DNA sequence: TGTGCCAGCGCGGCCCCCGGCGGGTACACTGAAGCTTTCTTT. It translates to CASAAPGGYTEAFF.

The chain employs TRBV6-5 and TRBJ1-5, with a weak D call TRBD1 (5 bases). The V end was cut by 0 bases, the J end by 3 bases, with 9 bases between. The CDR3 loop spans 15 amino acids. The germline gives CDR1 MNHEY, CDR2 SVGAGI. In DNA, the CDR3 is TGTGCCAGCAGTTACTCGCGGGGCCCCAATCAGCCCCAGCATTTT. Translated, it gives CASSYSRGPNQPQHF.

The J gene is TRBJ1-1, the V gene TRBV6-5; 7 bases match TRBD1. Germline CDR1 reads MNHEY; CDR2 reads SVGAGI. The CDR3 consists of 15 residues. V lost 6 bases and J lost 7; bases outside the gene matches: 14. The CDR3 loop reads CASSLAGQSGVEAFF. CDR3 sequence (DNA): TGTGCCAGCAGCCTAGCGGGACAGTCTGGGGTTGAAGCTTTCTTT.

The CDR3 coding sequence is TGTGCCAGCAGTTACCTTGTCGACAGGGGTGATCAGCCCCAGCATTTT. Amino acids: CASSYLVDRGDQPQHF. The V gene is TRBV6-5, the J gene TRBJ1-5; TRBD1 matches 8 bases. Germline assignment: CDR1 MNHEY and CDR2 SVGAGI. V lost 2 bases, J lost 5 bases, and 8 bases stayed unmatched. The CDR3 has 16 amino acids.

The J gene is TRBJ2-3, the V gene TRBV9, with TRBD1 matching over 8 bases. Germline trimming cut 3 bases from V and 2 bases from J; bases unmatched to any gene: 5. The germline V gene has CDR1 SGDLS and CDR2 YYNGEE. This CDR3 comprises 15 residues. The CDR3 bases are TGTGCCAGCAGCGCCGGACAGGGCCTCACAGATACGCAGTATTTT. It yields the protein CASSAGQGLTDTQYF.

The chain links TRBV7-2 to TRBJ1-2; 9 positions match TRBD1. Germline V gene sequence: CDR1 SGHTA, CDR2 FQGNSA. V lost 5 bases and J lost 5; bases outside the gene matches: 6. CDR3 length equals 14 residues. The CDR3 loop reads CASSPDRGPYGYTF. CDR3 nucleotide sequence: TGTGCCAGCAGCCCGGACAGGGGCCCTTATGGCTACACCTTC.

This clone was counted between two and nine times. The chain carries TRBV6-5 and TRBJ1-3, with D uncertain. Germline CDR1 MNHEY, CDR2 SVGAGI. The CDR3 runs 11 residues. V lost 8 bases, J lost 9 bases, and 11 bases lay in between. The CDR3 sequence: CASGSGSTIYF. DNA for the CDR3: TGTGCCAGCGGGTCAGGTAGCACCATATATTTT.

This chain uses TRBV6-5 with TRBJ1-2, with no clear D. Germline CDR1 reads MNHEY; CDR2 reads SVGAGI. This CDR3 is 13 amino acids long. V lost 0 bases, J lost 5 bases, and 7 bases lay in between. The CDR3 loop reads CASSYSRGYGYTF. DNA of the CDR3: TGTGCCAGCAGTTACTCGAGAGGGTATGGCTACACCTTC.

This chain connects TRBV5-4 to TRBJ2-4, with TRBD2 matching over 8 bases. Germline assignment: CDR1 SGHNT and CDR2 YYREEE (reference sequence). Trimming cost V 4 bases and J 4 bases; bases outside gene matches: 4. CDR3 length: 14 residues. The CDR3 loop is CASSLGRGKNIQYF. The CDR3 region has the DNA TGTGCCAGCAGCCTCGGGAGGGGAAAAAACATTCAGTACTTC.

This chain joins TRBV7-6 and TRBJ2-7; 8 nucleotides line up with TRBD2. V was pared by 1 base and J by 3 bases, with 5 bases of the junction left unmatched. This CDR3 region has 15 residues. Germline CDR1 is SGHVS and CDR2 is FNYEAQ. The CDR3 nucleotides read TGTGCCAGCAGCTTAGGCGGGGGGTCTTTCTACGAGCAGTACTTC. Translated: CASSLGGGSFYEQYF.

The genes are TRBV15 and TRBJ2-1; 7 nucleotides align to TRBD2. J gave up 0 bases and V 0 bases, and 8 bases lay outside the gene matches. The CDR3 runs to 18 residues. Germline CDR1 LNHNV, CDR2 YYDKDF (reference sequence). This chain's CDR3 is CATSRDPAGDFSYNEQFF. CDR3 nucleotide sequence: TGTGCCACCAGCAGAGATCCGGCGGGGGACTTCTCCTACAATGAGCAGTTCTTC.